The rows below give T cell receptor beta chains drawn from one sample of a study of T cells after yellow fever vaccination. TCRdb passed the 5' RACE reads through MiXCR, listing each CDR3 protein once. The top ten hold about 16% of the sample, which has 500,000 to 650,000 distinct CDR3 sequences, 9% to 15% seen once. Here the sequenced sample was PBMCs, taken on the day of the yellow fever booster vaccination. The receptors here all came from a man under 40 who received the YFV17D yellow fever vaccine. Each CDR3 is given without its conserved first and last residue. Each record gives: V gene, J gene, CDR3 protein.

TRBV6-2/TRBV6-3,TRBJ2-1,ASSYSKYGKF
TRBV2,TRBJ2-2,ASRPYTGELF
TRBV5-1,TRBJ2-2,ASSWDRPNTGELF
TRBV15,TRBJ1-3,ATSRFNVGDGPGNTIY
TRBV20-1,TRBJ2-7,SAREGLAGVYEQY
TRBV27,TRBJ1-4,ASSEQGSNEKLF
TRBV20-1,TRBJ2-4,SSTGDLAKNIQY
TRBV19,TRBJ2-3,ASSVQGAHTDTQY
TRBV4-1,TRBJ2-1,ASSQPDRVPYNEQF
TRBV5-1,TRBJ2-4,ASSTEGKAKNIQY
TRBV30,TRBJ2-1,AWSASGLAQF
TRBV5-6,TRBJ1-5,ASSLAWGNQPQH
TRBV10-3,TRBJ1-1,AISPGVNTEAF
TRBV11-2,TRBJ2-7,ASSSGGSIHEQY
TRBV5-6,TRBJ2-7,ASSYHYEQY
TRBV14,TRBJ2-2,ASSQVRGTGRITGELF
TRBV9,TRBJ2-1,ASSVAVGTGDYEQF
TRBV12-3/TRBV12-4,TRBJ2-7,ASSSGDRSYEQY
TRBV19,TRBJ2-3,ASTTAGSTDTQY
TRBV6-2/TRBV6-3,TRBJ2-1,ASSYEASGRINNEQF
TRBV10-3,TRBJ2-7,AISEEGRSSYEQY
TRBV12-3/TRBV12-4,TRBJ2-1,ASRRRGQMNNEQF
TRBV5-1,TRBJ1-2,ASSLEVRNYGYT
TRBV15,TRBJ2-1,ATSSFVGIGNEQF
TRBV20-1,TRBJ2-1,SARDLVGGRRGNEQF
TRBV24-1,TRBJ2-3,ATSENRGRTDTQY
TRBV19,TRBJ2-7,ASSWASGVYEQY
TRBV3-1,TRBJ1-2,ASREGHNYGYT
TRBV4-3,TRBJ2-3,ASSQDGVGGGSTDTQY
TRBV7-8,TRBJ1-4,ASSGRLPGGTNEKLF
TRBV6-1,TRBJ2-1,ASVLERGDNEQF
TRBV9,TRBJ1-5,ASSLMRRGGKQPQH
TRBV20-1,TRBJ1-6,SARAGTGVGSPLH
TRBV5-1,TRBJ2-7,ASSRSGEAYEQY
TRBV4-3,TRBJ2-1,ASSQERTEQF
TRBV24-1,TRBJ2-7,ATSELGQPYEQY
TRBV6-4,TRBJ2-1,ASSPLDSNEQF
TRBV5-1,TRBJ2-7,ASSFHGDPDYEQY
TRBV4-3,TRBJ2-7,ASSQDLGSVSSYEQY
TRBV2,TRBJ2-7,ASSENGHSYEQY
TRBV2,TRBJ1-5,ASSLSPSNQPQH
TRBV27,TRBJ2-7,ASSLGHFKAEQY
TRBV20-1,TRBJ2-1,RPGQGSDEQF
TRBV5-6,TRBJ2-5,ASSSLQGWETQY
TRBV20-1,TRBJ2-1,SARDTTYNEQF
TRBV14,TRBJ1-3,AISTGSGNTIY
TRBV7-9,TRBJ1-6,ASSENSPLH
TRBV5-1,TRBJ2-2,ASSPGSRTGELF
TRBV6-5,TRBJ2-5,ASSYYSLGGETQY
TRBV15,TRBJ2-7,ATSRDRAGFSYEQY
TRBV11-2,TRBJ2-7,ASSWGRETYEQY
TRBV6-5,TRBJ2-1,ASSYSDGTHFPHEQF
TRBV20-1,TRBJ2-1,SAPTAHSYSGDNEQF
TRBV7-9,TRBJ1-5,ASSPGTPNAIVH
TRBV27,TRBJ1-1,ASSLMGVMNTEAF
TRBV29-1,TRBJ2-3,SLRGAGTDTQY
TRBV5-1,TRBJ2-1,ASSLYVQGVERDNEQF
TRBV6-5,TRBJ1-4,ASSYSTPGTTNEKLF
TRBV20-1,TRBJ2-3,SASPSGRNTDTQY